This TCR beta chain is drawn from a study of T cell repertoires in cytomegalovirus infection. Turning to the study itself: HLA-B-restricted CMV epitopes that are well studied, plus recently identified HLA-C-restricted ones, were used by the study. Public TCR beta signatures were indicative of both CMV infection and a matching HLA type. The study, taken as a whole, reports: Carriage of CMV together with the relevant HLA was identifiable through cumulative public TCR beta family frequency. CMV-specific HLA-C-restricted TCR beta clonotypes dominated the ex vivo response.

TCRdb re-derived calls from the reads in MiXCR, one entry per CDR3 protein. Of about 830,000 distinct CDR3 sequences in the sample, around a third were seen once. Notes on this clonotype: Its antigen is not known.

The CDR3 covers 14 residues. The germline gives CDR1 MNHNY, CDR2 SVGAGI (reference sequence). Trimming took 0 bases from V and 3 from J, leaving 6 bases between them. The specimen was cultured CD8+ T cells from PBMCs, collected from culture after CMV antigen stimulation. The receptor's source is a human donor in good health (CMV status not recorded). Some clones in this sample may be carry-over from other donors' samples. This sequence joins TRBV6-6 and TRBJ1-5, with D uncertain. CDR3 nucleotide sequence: TGTGCCAGCAGTTACTCAACCCCCAATCAGCCCCAGCATTTT. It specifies CASSYSTPNQPQHF.